The present TCR beta chain was sequenced within a study of neurological immune-mediated disorders. Study-wide findings and caveats: The level of TCR clonal expansion was highest in patients with HTLV-1-associated myelopathy and lowest in multiple sclerosis, where it fell below the level seen in healthy controls.

With 10-nucleotide random UMIs included, cDNA was synthesized by 5'RACE. TCRdb re-called the 5' RACE reads with MiXCR, one entry per CDR3 protein. Counted here are 50,000 or so distinct CDR3 sequences, around a sixth occurring once; the ten biggest clones make up 4.4%. The table lists this clonotype with many counts. Its antigen is undetermined. The unsorted libraries had their origin in 2 million PBMCs stored at -80 C. The CDR3 consists of 13 residues. V lost 2 bases and J 7 bases, leaving 10 bases between the germline ends. This chain uses TRBV12-3 or TRBV12-4 with TRBJ2-3; D remains ambiguous. The sample was PBMCs. This sequence originates from a man in his 60s in good health. Here the CDR3 DNA reads TGTGCCAGCAGTTTATCGTCTGCTAATACGCAGTATTTT. Translated, it gives CASSLSSANTQYF.